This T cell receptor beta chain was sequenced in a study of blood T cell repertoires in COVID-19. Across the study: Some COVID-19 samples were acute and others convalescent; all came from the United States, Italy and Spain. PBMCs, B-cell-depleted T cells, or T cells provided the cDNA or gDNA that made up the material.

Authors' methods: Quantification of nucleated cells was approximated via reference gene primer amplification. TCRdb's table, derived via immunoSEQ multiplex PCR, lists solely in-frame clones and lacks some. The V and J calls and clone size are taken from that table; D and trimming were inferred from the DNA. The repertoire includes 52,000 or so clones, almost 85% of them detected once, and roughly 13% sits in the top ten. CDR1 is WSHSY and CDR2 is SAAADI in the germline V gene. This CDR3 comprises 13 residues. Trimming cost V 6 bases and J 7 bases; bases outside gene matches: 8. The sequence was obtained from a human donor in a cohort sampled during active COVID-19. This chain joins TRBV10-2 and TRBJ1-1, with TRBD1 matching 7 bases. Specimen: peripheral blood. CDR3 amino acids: CASRDRLVGEAFF. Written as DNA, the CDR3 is TGCGCCAGCAGGGACAGGTTAGTTGGTGAAGCTTTCTTT.